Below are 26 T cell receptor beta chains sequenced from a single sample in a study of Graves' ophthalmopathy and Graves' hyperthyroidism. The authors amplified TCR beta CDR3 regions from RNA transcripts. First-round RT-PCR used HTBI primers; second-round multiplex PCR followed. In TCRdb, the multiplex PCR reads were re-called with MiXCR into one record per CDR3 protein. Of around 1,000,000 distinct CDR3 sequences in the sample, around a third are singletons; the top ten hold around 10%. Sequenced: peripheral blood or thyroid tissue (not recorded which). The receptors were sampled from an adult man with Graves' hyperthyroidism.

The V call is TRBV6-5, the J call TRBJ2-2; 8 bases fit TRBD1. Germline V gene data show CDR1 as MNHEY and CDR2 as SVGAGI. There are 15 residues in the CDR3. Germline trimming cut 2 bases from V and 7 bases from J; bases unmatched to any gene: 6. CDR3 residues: CASSYQGANGGELFF. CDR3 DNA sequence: TGTGCCAGCAGTTACCAGGGGGCTAACGGCGGGGAGCTGTTTTTT.

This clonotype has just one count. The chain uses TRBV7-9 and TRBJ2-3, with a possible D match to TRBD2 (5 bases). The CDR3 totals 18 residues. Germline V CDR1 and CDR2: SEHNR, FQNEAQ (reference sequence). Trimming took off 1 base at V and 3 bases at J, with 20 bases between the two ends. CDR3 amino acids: CASSLGWHTRGKTDTQYF. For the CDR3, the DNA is TGTGCCAGCAGCTTAGGATGGCACACCCGGGGAAAAACAGATACGCAGTATTTT.

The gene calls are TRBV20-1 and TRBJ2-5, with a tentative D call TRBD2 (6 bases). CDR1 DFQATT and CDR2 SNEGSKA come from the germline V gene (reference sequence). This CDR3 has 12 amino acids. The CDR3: CSSPGLQETQYF. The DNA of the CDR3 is TGCAGCTCTCCGGGACTCCAGGAGACCCAGTACTTC.

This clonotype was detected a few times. In DNA form, the CDR3 reads TGTGCCAGCAGTTACTCGTTGAATGAAAAACTGTTTTTT. This encodes CASSYSLNEKLFF. This chain uses TRBV6-5 with TRBJ1-4, with D unresolved. Trimming removed 0 bases from V and 5 bases from J, with 4 bases in between. This CDR3 spans 13 amino acids. Germline V lookup: CDR1 MNHEY, CDR2 SVGAGI.

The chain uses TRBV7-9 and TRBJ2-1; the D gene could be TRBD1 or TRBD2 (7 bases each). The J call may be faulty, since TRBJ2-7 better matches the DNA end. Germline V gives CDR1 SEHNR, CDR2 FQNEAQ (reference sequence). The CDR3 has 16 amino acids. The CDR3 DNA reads TGTGCCAGCAGCTTGGCAGGGGGGGGCTCCTACAATGAGCAGTACTTC. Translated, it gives CASSLAGGGSYNEQYF.

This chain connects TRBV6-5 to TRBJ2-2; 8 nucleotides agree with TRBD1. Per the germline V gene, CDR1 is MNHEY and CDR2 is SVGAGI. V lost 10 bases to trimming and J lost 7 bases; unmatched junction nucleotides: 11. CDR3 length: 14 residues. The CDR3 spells CATKDRAIVGELFF. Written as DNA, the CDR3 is TGTGCCACCAAGGACAGGGCGATTGTCGGGGAGCTGTTTTTT.

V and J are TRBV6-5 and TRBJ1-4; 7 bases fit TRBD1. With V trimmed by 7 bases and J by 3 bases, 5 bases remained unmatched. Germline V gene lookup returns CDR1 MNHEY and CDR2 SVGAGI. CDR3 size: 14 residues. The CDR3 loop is CASNPGTANEKLFF. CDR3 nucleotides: TGTGCCAGCAACCCAGGGACAGCTAATGAAAAACTGTTTTTT.

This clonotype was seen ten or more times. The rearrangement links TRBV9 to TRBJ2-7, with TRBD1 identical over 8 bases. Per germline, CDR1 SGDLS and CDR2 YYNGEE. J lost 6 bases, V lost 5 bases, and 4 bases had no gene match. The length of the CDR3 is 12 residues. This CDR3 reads CASRGTGPEQYF. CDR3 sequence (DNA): TGTGCCAGCAGAGGGACAGGCCCCGAGCAGTACTTC.

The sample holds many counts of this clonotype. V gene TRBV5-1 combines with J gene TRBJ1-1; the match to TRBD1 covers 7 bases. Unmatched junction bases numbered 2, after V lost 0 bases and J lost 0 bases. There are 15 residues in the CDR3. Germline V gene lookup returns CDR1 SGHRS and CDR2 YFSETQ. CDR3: CASSLGDSMNTEAFF. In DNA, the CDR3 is TGCGCCAGCAGCTTGGGGGACAGTATGAACACTGAAGCTTTCTTT.

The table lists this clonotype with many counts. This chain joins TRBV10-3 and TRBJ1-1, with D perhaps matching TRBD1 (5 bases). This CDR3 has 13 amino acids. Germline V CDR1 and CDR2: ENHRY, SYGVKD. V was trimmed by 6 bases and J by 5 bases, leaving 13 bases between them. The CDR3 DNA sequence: TGTGCCATCAGGGTCCCAGGGAGGACTGAAGCTTTCTTT. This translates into CAIRVPGRTEAFF.

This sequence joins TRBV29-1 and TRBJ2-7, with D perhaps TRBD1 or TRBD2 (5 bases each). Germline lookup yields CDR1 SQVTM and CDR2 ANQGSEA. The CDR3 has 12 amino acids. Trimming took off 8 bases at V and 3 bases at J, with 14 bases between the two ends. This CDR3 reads CSQHRDHYEQYF. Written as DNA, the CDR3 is TGCAGCCAACACCGGGACCACTACGAGCAGTACTTC.

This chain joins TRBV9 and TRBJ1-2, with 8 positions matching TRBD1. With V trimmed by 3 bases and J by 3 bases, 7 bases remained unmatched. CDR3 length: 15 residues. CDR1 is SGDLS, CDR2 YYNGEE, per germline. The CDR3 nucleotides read TGTGCCAGCAGCGCGCGACAGGGGAGGTACTATGGCTACACCTTC. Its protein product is CASSARQGRYYGYTF.

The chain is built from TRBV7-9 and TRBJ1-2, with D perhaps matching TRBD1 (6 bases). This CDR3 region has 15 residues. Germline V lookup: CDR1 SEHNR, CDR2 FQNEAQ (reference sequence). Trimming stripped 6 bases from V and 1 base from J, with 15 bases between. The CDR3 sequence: CASRTIQGVNYGYTF. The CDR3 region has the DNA TGTGCCAGCAGGACAATACAGGGAGTTAACTATGGCTACACCTTC.

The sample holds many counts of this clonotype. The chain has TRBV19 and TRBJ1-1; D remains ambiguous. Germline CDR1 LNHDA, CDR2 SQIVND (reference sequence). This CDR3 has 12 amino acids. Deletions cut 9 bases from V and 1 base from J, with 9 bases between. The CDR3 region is CASQDPNTEAFF. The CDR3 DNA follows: TGTGCCAGCCAGGACCCGAACACTGAAGCTTTCTTT.

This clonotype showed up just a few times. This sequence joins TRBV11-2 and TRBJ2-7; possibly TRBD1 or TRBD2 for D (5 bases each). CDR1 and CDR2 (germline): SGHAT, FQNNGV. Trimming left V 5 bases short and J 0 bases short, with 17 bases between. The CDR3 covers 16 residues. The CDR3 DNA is TGTGCCAGCAGCCAAGGGGCACAACGGGGCTCCTACGAGCAGTACTTC. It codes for CASSQGAQRGSYEQYF.

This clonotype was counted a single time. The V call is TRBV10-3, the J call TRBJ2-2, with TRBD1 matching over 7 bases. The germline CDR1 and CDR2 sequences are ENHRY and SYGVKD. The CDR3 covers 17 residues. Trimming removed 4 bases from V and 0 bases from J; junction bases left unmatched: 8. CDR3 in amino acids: CAISVSDRAPNTGELFF. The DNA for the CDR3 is TGTGCCATCAGTGTTTCCGACAGGGCCCCGAACACCGGGGAGCTGTTTTTT.

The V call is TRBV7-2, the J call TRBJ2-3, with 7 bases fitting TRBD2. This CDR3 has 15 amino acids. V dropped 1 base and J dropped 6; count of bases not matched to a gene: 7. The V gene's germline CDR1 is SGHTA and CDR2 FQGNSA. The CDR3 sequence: CASSLGSGSWDTQYF. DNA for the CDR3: TGTGCCAGCAGCTTAGGTAGCGGGTCTTGGGATACGCAGTATTTT.

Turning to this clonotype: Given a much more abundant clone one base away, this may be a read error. Here the CDR3 DNA reads TGTGCCAGCAGCCCACAGGGTTCTTCTGGCTACGGGCAGTACTTC. Its protein product is CASSPQGSSGYGQYF. The chain uses TRBV7-2 and TRBJ2-7; possibly TRBD1 for D (6 bases). CDR3 size: 15 residues. Germline V gives CDR1 SGHTA, CDR2 FQGNSA.

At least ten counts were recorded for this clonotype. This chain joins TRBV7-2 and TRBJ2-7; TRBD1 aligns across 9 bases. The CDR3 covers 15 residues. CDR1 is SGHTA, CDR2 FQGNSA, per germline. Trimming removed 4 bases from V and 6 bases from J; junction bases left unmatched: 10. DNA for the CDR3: TGTGCCAGCAGCTCGCCCGGGACAGGGTTTTCCGAGCAGTACTTC. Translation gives CASSSPGTGFSEQYF. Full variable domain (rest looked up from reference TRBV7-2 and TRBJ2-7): GAGVSQSPSNKVTEKGKDVELRCDPISGHTALYWYRQSLGQGLEFLIYFQGNSAPDKSGLPSDRFSAERTGGSVSTLTIQRTQQEDSAVYLCASSSPGTGFSEQYFGPGTRLTVT.

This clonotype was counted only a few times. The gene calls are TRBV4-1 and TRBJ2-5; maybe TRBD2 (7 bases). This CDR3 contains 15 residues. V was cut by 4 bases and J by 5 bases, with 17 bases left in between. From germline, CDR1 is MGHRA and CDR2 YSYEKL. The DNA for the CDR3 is TGCGCCAGCAGCCGGAAGGGGGAGGGCGAGGAGACCCAGTACTTC. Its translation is CASSRKGEGEETQYF.

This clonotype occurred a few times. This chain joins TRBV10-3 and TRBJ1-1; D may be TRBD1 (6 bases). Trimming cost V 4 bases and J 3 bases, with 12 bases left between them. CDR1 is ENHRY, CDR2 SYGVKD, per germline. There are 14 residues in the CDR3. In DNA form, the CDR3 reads TGTGCCATCAGTGCTAGAAACAGGGACACTGAAGCTTTCTTT. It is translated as CAISARNRDTEAFF.

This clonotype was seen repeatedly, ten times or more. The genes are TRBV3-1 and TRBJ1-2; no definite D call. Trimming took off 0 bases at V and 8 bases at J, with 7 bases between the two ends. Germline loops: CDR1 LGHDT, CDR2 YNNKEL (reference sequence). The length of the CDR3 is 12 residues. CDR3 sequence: CASSQESWGYTF. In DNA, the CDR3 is TGTGCCAGCAGCCAAGAATCCTGGGGCTACACCTTC.

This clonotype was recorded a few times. CDR3: CASSLRSGVGYEQYF. The CDR3 bases are TGTGCCAGCAGCTTAAGATCCGGGGTTGGCTACGAGCAGTACTTC. The rearrangement joins TRBV11-2 to TRBJ2-7, with a weak D call TRBD2 (5 bases). The CDR3 has 15 residues. Germline values: CDR1 SGHAT, CDR2 FQNNGV. Trimming took 2 bases from V and 3 from J, leaving 14 bases between them.

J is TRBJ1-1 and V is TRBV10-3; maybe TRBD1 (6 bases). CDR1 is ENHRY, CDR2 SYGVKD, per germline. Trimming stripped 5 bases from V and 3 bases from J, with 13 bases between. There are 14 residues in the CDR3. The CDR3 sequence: CAISRPDSHTEAFF. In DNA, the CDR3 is TGTGCCATCAGTAGACCGGACAGCCACACTGAAGCTTTCTTT.

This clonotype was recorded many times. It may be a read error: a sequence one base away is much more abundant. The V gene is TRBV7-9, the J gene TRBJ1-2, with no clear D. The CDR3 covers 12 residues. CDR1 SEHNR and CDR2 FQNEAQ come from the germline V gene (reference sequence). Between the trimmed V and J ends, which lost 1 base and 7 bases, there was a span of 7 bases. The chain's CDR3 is CASSLDGFGYTF. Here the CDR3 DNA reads TGTGCCAGCAGCTTAGATGGCTTTGGCTACACCTTC.

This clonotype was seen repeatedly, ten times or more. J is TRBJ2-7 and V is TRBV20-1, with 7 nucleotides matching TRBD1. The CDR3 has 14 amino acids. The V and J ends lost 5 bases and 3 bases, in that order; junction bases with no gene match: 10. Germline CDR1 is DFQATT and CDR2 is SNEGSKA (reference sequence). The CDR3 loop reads CSAPGTESNYEQYF. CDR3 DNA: TGCAGTGCTCCCGGGACAGAAAGCAACTACGAGCAGTACTTC.